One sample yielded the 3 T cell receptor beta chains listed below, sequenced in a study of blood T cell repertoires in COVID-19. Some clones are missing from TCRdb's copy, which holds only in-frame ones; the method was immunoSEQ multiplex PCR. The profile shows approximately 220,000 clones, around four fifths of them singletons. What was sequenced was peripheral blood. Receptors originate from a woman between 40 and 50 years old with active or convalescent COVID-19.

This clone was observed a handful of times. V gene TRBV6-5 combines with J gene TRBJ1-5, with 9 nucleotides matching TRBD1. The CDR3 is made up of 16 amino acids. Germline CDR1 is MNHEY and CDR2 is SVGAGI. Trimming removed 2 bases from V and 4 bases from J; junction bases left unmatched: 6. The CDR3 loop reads CASSYKGGTGNQPQHF. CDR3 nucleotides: TGTGCCAGCAGTTACAAGGGCGGGACAGGGAATCAGCCCCAGCATTTT.

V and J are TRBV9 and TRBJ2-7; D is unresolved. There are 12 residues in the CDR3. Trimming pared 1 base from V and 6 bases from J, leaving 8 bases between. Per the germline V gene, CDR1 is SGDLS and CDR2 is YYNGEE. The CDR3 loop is CASSVRGTEQYF. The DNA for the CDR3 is TGTGCCAGCAGCGTAAGAGGAACCGAGCAGTACTTC.

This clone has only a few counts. CDR3 coding DNA: TGTGCCTGGAGTCGAAGGACAGACAATCAGCCCCAGCATTTT. It specifies CAWSRRTDNQPQHF. J is TRBJ1-5 and V is TRBV30, with TRBD1 as a possible D gene (6 bases). The CDR3 spans 14 residues. V was trimmed by 2 bases and J by 3 bases, leaving 11 bases between them. The V gene's germline CDR1 is GTSNPN and CDR2 SVGIG (reference sequence).